Listed here is a single TCR beta chain. These data originate in a study of blood T cell repertoires in COVID-19. Study background: In each case, the material was cDNA or gDNA derived from T cells, B-cell-depleted T cells, or PBMCs.

V lost 3 bases, J lost 8 bases, and 13 bases lay in between. The germline V gene has CDR1 LGHDT and CDR2 YNNKEL (reference sequence). The CDR3 covers 13 residues. Some clones are missing from TCRdb's copy, which holds only in-frame ones; the method was immunoSEQ multiplex PCR. The sample shows some 170,000 clones, just under 90% of them seen only once. The sequenced material came from peripheral blood. The TCR comes from a woman between 70 and 85 years old with COVID-19, enrolled during active disease. V and J are TRBV3-1 (or the pseudogene TRBV3-2) and TRBJ1-1, with no clear D. The CDR3 DNA sequence: TGTGCCAGCAGCCAGGACTCCCCCGGGGAAGCTTTCTTT. Translation gives CASSQDSPGEAFF.